The 17 T cell receptor beta chains reported below all come from one sample, sequenced in a study of blood T cell repertoires in COVID-19. Produced via immunoSEQ multiplex PCR; TCRdb's table is partial and in-frame only. The repertoire consists of approximately 530,000 clones, with approximately 88% occurring once and the leading ten covering 7.8%. The sequenced sample consisted of peripheral blood. The receptors were gathered from a woman in her 50s with COVID-19, enrolled during active disease.

The genes are TRBV5-4 and TRBJ2-1; a weak D match, TRBD2 (6 bases). Trimming removed 4 bases at V and 7 bases at J, with 21 bases between. CDR1 is SGHNT, CDR2 YYREEE, per germline (reference sequence). This CDR3 has 16 amino acids. The CDR3: CASSALGRRDVNEQFF. DNA for the CDR3: TGTGCCAGCAGCGCATTGGGACGGCGGGATGTGAATGAGCAGTTCTTC.

The chain is built from TRBV30 and TRBJ2-3; D may be TRBD2 (6 bases). Germline V lookup: CDR1 GTSNPN, CDR2 SVGIG (reference sequence). Trimming took 2 bases from V and 2 from J, leaving 11 bases between them. This CDR3 contains 14 residues. CDR3 sequence: CAWSLGGATDTQYF. The DNA of the CDR3 is TGTGCCTGGAGTCTTGGCGGGGCCACAGATACGCAGTATTTT.

Here the CDR3 DNA reads TGTGCCATCACTTCCGGGACAGGGGTTGGTGGGGCCAACGTCCTGACTTTC. Translating gives CAITSGTGVGGANVLTF. This sequence joins TRBV10-3 and TRBJ2-6; 10 nucleotides line up with TRBD1. J gave up 3 bases and V 7 bases, and 9 bases lay outside the gene matches. From germline, CDR1 is ENHRY and CDR2 SYGVKD. CDR3 length: 17 residues.

The CDR3, as DNA: TGTGCCAGCAGTACCAGGGGGCGGGGTACGCAGTATTTT. This sequence encodes CASSTRGRGTQYF. The V and J genes are TRBV2 and TRBJ2-3; the match to TRBD1 covers 8 bases. The V and J ends lost 5 bases and 8 bases, in that order; junction bases with no gene match: 6. The CDR3 totals 13 residues. Germline V gene sequence: CDR1 SNHLY, CDR2 FYNNEI.

This rearrangement joins TRBV6-1 to TRBJ1-1, with a weak D call TRBD1 (5 bases). Per germline, CDR1 MNHNS and CDR2 SASEGT. V lost 0 bases to trimming and J lost 11 bases, with 13 bases between them. The CDR3 totals 13 residues. In nucleotides, the CDR3 is TGTGCCAGCAGTGAAGCGGGGAAGGGGCTCGCTTTCTTT. It is translated as CASSEAGKGLAFF.

The CDR3 sequence is CASSRGNQPQHF. The CDR3 nucleotides read TGTGCCAGCAGCCGGGGGAACCAGCCCCAGCATTTT. The chain joins TRBV2 to TRBJ1-5; tentatively, D is TRBD1 (5 bases). The CDR3 has 12 amino acids. Germline V gene sequence: CDR1 SNHLY, CDR2 FYNNEI. Trimming cost V 6 bases and J 7 bases, with 10 bases left between them.

The chain couples TRBV29-1 to TRBJ1-2; weak D call: TRBD1 (5 bases). CDR1 and CDR2 (germline): SQVTM, ANQGSEA. This CDR3 is 13 amino acids long. The V end was cut by 3 bases, the J end by 7 bases, with 15 bases between. The CDR3: CSVEDTSSPGYTF. CDR3 in DNA: TGCAGCGTTGAGGACACCTCTAGTCCTGGCTACACCTTC.

V and J are TRBV5-6 and TRBJ2-5; possible D gene TRBD2, 5 bases. This CDR3 comprises 13 residues. V gave up 2 bases and J gave up 4 bases, with 9 bases separating them. CDR1 is SGHDT and CDR2 is YYEEEE in the germline V gene. CDR3 DNA: TGTGCCAGCAGCTTACAAGGGAGAGAGACCCAGTACTTC. Its translation: CASSLQGRETQYF.

The chain combines TRBV12-3 or TRBV12-4 with TRBJ1-2; unclear D gene. The CDR3 is 12 amino acids. Trimming shortened V by 6 bases and J by 8 bases, and 13 bases separated the two germline ends. The CDR3 nucleotides read TGTGCCAGCAGCCTTCTCGAGCGGGGCTACACCTTC. Translated, it gives CASSLLERGYTF.

This chain links TRBV6-5 with TRBJ1-1; weak D call: TRBD1 (5 bases). The length of the CDR3 is 15 residues. Between the trimmed V and J ends, which lost 0 bases and 1 base, there was a span of 9 bases. Germline CDR1 reads MNHEY; CDR2 reads SVGAGI. CDR3 in amino acids: CASSYSDDRNTEAFF. CDR3 DNA sequence: TGTGCCAGCAGTTACTCGGATGACAGGAACACTGAAGCTTTCTTT.

This clone appeared a single time. The V gene is TRBV15, the J gene TRBJ1-3; the D is unclear. CDR1 is LNHNV, CDR2 YYDKDF, per germline (reference sequence). The V end lost 0 bases, the J end lost 7 bases, and 10 bases lay between the germline ends. This CDR3 has 14 amino acids. This chain's CDR3 is CATSRDIERNTIYF. The DNA of the CDR3 is TGTGCCACCAGCAGAGATATCGAGAGGAACACCATATATTTT.

This sequence joins TRBV2 and TRBJ1-1; possibly TRBD1 for D (5 bases). Germline lookup yields CDR1 SNHLY and CDR2 FYNNEI. The length of the CDR3 is 14 residues. V was cut by 1 base and J by 4 bases, with 10 bases left in between. The CDR3 DNA is TGTGCCAGCAGTGAAGGGCAGCAGGGCACTGAAGCTTTCTTT. Its protein product is CASSEGQQGTEAFF.

The chain couples TRBV27 to TRBJ1-2; D is perhaps TRBD1 (5 bases). There are 15 residues in the CDR3. Deletions cut 7 bases from V and 4 bases from J, with 19 bases between. Germline-derived CDR1 and CDR2 are MNHEY and SMNVEV (reference sequence). CDR3 coding DNA: TGTGCCAGCAAACTTTTCGCAAACCAGGGCTATGGCTACACCTTC. Encoded protein: CASKLFANQGYGYTF.

CDR3 in DNA: TGCGCCAGCAGCCTGCCGGGACAGGCGCGGGGCTACACCTTC. Its translation: CASSLPGQARGYTF. The chain combines TRBV4-1 with TRBJ1-2; 8 nucleotides agree with TRBD1. CDR1 and CDR2 from the germline V gene are MGHRA and YSYEKL. This CDR3 is built from 14 residues. V was pared by 4 bases and J by 8 bases, with 9 bases of the junction left unmatched.

The chain has TRBV6-1 and TRBJ1-3; a weak D match, TRBD1 (6 bases). Trimming took off 3 bases at V and 4 bases at J, with 13 bases between the two ends. Germline V CDR1 and CDR2: MNHNS, SASEGT. The CDR3 has 15 amino acids. The CDR3, as DNA: TGTGCCAGCAGTGACCTCGTAGGGGGAGGAAACACCATATATTTT. Translation: CASSDLVGGGNTIYF.

The V call is TRBV27, the J call TRBJ1-2; 7 positions match TRBD1. CDR3 length: 12 residues. V trimming: 6 bases; J trimming: 8 bases; junction bases outside the gene matches: 6. Germline V gives CDR1 MNHEY, CDR2 SMNVEV (reference sequence). CDR3: CASSFDREGYTF. The CDR3, as DNA: TGTGCCAGCAGCTTTGACAGGGAGGGCTACACCTTC.

The rearrangement links TRBV6-5 to TRBJ2-7; perhaps TRBD1 as D (5 bases). CDR3 length: 12 amino acids. Per germline, CDR1 MNHEY and CDR2 SVGAGI. V gave up 6 bases and J gave up 6 bases, with 12 bases separating them. CDR3 sequence: CASSLRAGEQYF. The DNA of the CDR3 is TGTGCCAGCAGCCTCAGGGCTGGCGAGCAGTACTTC.